The sequence of this T cell receptor (beta chain) was determined in a study of cytomegalovirus exposure and HLA in healthy donors. Looking at the study overall: Findings of an earlier analysis included around 100 million unique TCR beta sequences from 190 million or so T cells. Study conclusions and caveats: DRB1 showed the most TCR associations and HLA-C the fewest in a later analysis, as rates varied by HLA locus. It is likely that the observed cluster of highly shared sequence variants was a sequencing artifact.

PCR was performed using 60 Vbeta and 13 Jbeta primers. Sequencing used immunoSEQ multiplex PCR; TCRdb keeps in-frame clones, though not all of them. The sample lists roughly 150,000 clones; 85% were seen once. Note on this clone: What it binds is not known.

V lost 1 base, J lost 0 bases, and 16 bases lay in between. The germline CDR1 and CDR2 sequences are MNHNS and SASEGT. This CDR3 spans 18 amino acids. The chain joins TRBV6-1 to TRBJ2-1; D is perhaps TRBD1 (6 bases). This receptor was taken from a boy between 2 and 15 years old in good health and CMV-seronegative. Sequencing was done on a sample of PBMCs. The CDR3: CASSEEGGTGSSYNEQFF. The CDR3, as DNA: TGTGCCAGCAGTGAAGAAGGGGGTACAGGAAGCTCCTACAATGAGCAGTTCTTC.